This T cell receptor (beta chain) stems from a study of blood T cell repertoires in COVID-19. Study overall: Italy, Spain and the United States were the sources of the convalescent and acute COVID-19 samples. PBMCs, B-cell-depleted T cells, or T cells provided the cDNA or gDNA that made up the material.

The V gene's germline CDR1 is MNHEY and CDR2 SVGAGI. Trimming stripped 6 bases from V and 4 bases from J, with 11 bases between. CDR3 size: 13 residues. Original data processing: Reference gene primers were amplified, and this amplification served to estimate nucleated cell counts. Here immunoSEQ multiplex PCR was the method, and the copy in TCRdb shows in-frame clones only, minus some. V and J calls and clone size follow that table, whereas D and trimming were derived from the DNA. The data contain about 59,000 clones, approximately 80% of them singletons. What was sequenced was peripheral blood. The TCR comes from a woman older than 75 with acute or convalescent COVID-19. This rearrangement joins TRBV6-5 to TRBJ2-3; D remains unclear. The CDR3 reads CASRSRSPDTQYF. The CDR3 nucleotides read TGTGCCAGCAGGTCCCGTAGCCCAGATACGCAGTATTTT.